This T cell receptor beta chain was documented in a study of blood T cell repertoires in COVID-19. Data came from immunoSEQ multiplex PCR; TCRdb stores just in-frame clones and leaves some out. The sample has roughly 200,000 clones, approximately 90% seen once. Trimming left V 1 base short and J 1 base short, with 7 bases between. Germline-derived CDR1 and CDR2 are MNHEY and SMNVEV (reference sequence). The CDR3 loop spans 14 amino acids. Cohorts were based on clinical histories the participants reported. Two negative PCRs, clearance, or symptom resolution had been documented for recovered Cohort 3 donors.

The sample was PBMCs or T cells enriched from blood (not recorded which). The rearrangement uses TRBV27 and TRBJ2-5; D unclear. The receptor's source is a man aged 25 to 45 who had recovered from COVID-19. As DNA, the CDR3 is TGTGCCAGCAGTTTATATGGGCCCCAAGAGACCCAGTACTTC. Translation gives CASSLYGPQETQYF.